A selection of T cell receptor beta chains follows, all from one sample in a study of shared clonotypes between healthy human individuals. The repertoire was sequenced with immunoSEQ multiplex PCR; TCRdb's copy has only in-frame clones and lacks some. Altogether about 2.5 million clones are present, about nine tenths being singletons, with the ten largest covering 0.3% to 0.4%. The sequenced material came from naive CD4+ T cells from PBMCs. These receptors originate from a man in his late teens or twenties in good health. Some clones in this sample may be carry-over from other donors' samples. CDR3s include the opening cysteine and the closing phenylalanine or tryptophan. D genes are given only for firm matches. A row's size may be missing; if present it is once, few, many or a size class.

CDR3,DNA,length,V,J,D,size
CAWSLAEEKLFF,TGTGCCTGGAGTTTGGCGGAGGAAAAACTGTTTTTT,12,TRBV30,TRBJ1-4,.,.
CASSPQGSLGAFF,TGTGCCAGCAGCCCTCAAGGGTCCTTGGGAGCTTTCTTT,13,TRBV14,TRBJ1-1,.,.
CASSLGGSQETQYF,TGCGCCAGCAGCTTGGGAGGGTCCCAAGAGACCCAGTACTTC,14,TRBV5-1,TRBJ2-5,.,.
CASSSGQGHNEQFF,TGTGCCAGCAGTTCGGGACAGGGGCACAATGAGCAGTTCTTC,14,TRBV27,TRBJ2-1,TRBD1,.
CASSLSSGASTDTQYF,TGTGCCAGCTCACTTTCTAGCGGTGCTAGCACAGATACGCAGTATTTT,16,TRBV18,TRBJ2-3,TRBD2,once
CASSASATGGSTDTQYF,TGTGCCAGCAGTGCCTCGGCAACGGGGGGTAGCACAGATACGCAGTATTTT,17,TRBV6-1,TRBJ2-3,TRBD2,.
CSVGQLETQYF,TGCAGCGTTGGACAGCTCGAGACCCAGTACTTC,11,TRBV29-1,TRBJ2-5,.,.
CASSPQGIGGEAFF,TGCGCCAGCAGCCCACAGGGGATTGGAGGTGAAGCTTTCTTT,14,TRBV5-1,TRBJ1-1,TRBD1,.
CASSTRQVRNTEAFF,TGTGCCAGTAGTACCCGACAGGTGCGGAACACTGAAGCTTTCTTT,15,TRBV19,TRBJ1-1,.,.
CAWSRTNNQPQHF,TGTGCCTGGAGTCGGACAAACAATCAGCCCCAGCATTTT,13,TRBV30,TRBJ1-5,.,.
CASSIRDRGTYEQYF,TGTGCCAGTAGTATAAGGGACAGGGGAACCTACGAGCAGTACTTC,15,TRBV19,TRBJ2-7,TRBD1,once
CASSPGQGALNEQFF,TGCGCCAGCAGCCCGGGACAGGGGGCGCTCAATGAGCAGTTCTTC,15,TRBV4-1,TRBJ2-1,TRBD1,.
CASSEPTWGTQYF,TGCGCCAGCAGTGAGCCCACCTGGGGTACGCAGTATTTT,13,TRBV10-2,TRBJ2-3,.,once
CASSLWASGETYEQYF,TGTGCCAGCAGTTTATGGGCCAGCGGAGAAACCTACGAGCAGTACTTC,16,TRBV28,TRBJ2-7,.,.
CASSLAVPLNAGELFF,TGCGCCAGCAGCTTGGCCGTACCGTTAAATGCCGGGGAGCTGTTTTTT,16,TRBV5-1,TRBJ2-2,.,.
CASSSGLLSTWENEQYF,TGTGCCAGCAGCTCAGGTCTTTTATCGACCTGGGAAAACGAGCAGTACTTC,17,TRBV5-8,TRBJ2-7,.,.
CASSVEYRRNTEAFF,TGTGCCAGCAGCGTAGAATACAGACGAAACACTGAAGCTTTCTTT,15,TRBV9,TRBJ1-1,.,.
CASSGRYYGYTF,TGTGCCAGTTCGGGGAGATACTATGGCTACACCTTC,12,TRBV7-3,TRBJ1-2,.,once
CASSERVRLAKNIQYF,TGTGCCAGCAGTGAGAGGGTTAGGCTAGCCAAAAACATTCAGTACTTC,16,TRBV2,TRBJ2-4,.,.
CASSAGQVYEQYF,TGTGCCAGCAGCGCAGGACAGGTCTACGAGCAGTACTTC,13,TRBV7-9,TRBJ2-7,TRBD1,.
CASSIGSTDTQYF,TGTGCCAGCAGCATAGGGAGCACAGATACGCAGTATTTT,13,TRBV7-9,TRBJ2-3,.,.
CASSLPPTGLNSPLHF,TGTGCCAGCAGTTTACCTCCGACAGGGCTGAATTCACCCCTCCACTTT,16,TRBV6-6,TRBJ1-6,TRBD1,.
CASSLEAAGANVLTF,TGTGCCAGCAGCTTGGAGGCGGCTGGGGCCAACGTCCTGACTTTC,15,TRBV5-6,TRBJ2-6,.,.
CASSAADYSGNTIYF,TGTGCCAGCAGCGCCGCGGACTACTCTGGAAACACCATATATTTT,15,TRBV7-2,TRBJ1-3,.,.
CASSQGAGVSNQPQHF,TGTGCCAGCAGCCAAGGAGCAGGCGTTAGCAATCAGCCCCAGCATTTT,16,TRBV4-2,TRBJ1-5,.,.
CASANVGNTIYF,TGTGCCTCCGCAAACGTTGGAAACACCATATATTTT,12,TRBV30,TRBJ1-3,.,once
CAWTLSSGGAFF,TGTGCCTGGACGCTCAGCTCCGGGGGAGCTTTCTTT,12,TRBV30,TRBJ1-1,.,.
CASSPGAYNEQFF,TGCGCCAGCAGCCCGGGGGCATACAATGAGCAGTTCTTC,13,TRBV5-1,TRBJ2-1,.,.
CASSMREGLRNIQYF,TGTGCCAGTAGTATGAGAGAGGGACTAAGAAACATTCAGTACTTC,15,TRBV19,TRBJ2-4,TRBD2,.
CASSHGTSGRESYNEQFF,TGCGCCAGCAGCCACGGGACTAGCGGGAGGGAGTCCTACAATGAGCAGTTCTTC,18,TRBV4-1,TRBJ2-1,TRBD2,.
CASRLRNHEQYF,TGTGCCAGCAGACTACGGAATCACGAGCAGTACTTC,12,TRBV5-6,TRBJ2-7,.,.
CASSLSSGTSETQYF,TGTGCCAGCAGCTTGTCCAGCGGGACGAGTGAGACCCAGTACTTC,15,TRBV7-9,TRBJ2-5,TRBD2,.
CASSLGAPQGDTQYF,TGCGCCAGCAGCTTGGGTGCGCCCCAGGGAGATACGCAGTATTTT,15,TRBV5-1,TRBJ2-3,.,.
CASRAGGAGNGELFF,TGTGCCAGCAGGGCAGGGGGCGCCGGGAACGGGGAGCTGTTTTTT,15,TRBV2,TRBJ2-2,TRBD1,.
CASSTERDYTQYF,TGTGCCAGTAGTACCGAAAGGGACTATACGCAGTATTTT,13,TRBV19,TRBJ2-3,.,.
CASSQVRMKGQGFHEQYF,TGTGCCAGCAGCCAAGTTAGAATGAAGGGACAGGGTTTCCACGAGCAGTACTTC,18,TRBV4-2,TRBJ2-7,TRBD1,.
CASSLELMGQGDGYTF,TGTGCCAGCAGTTTAGAGCTTATGGGACAGGGGGATGGCTACACCTTC,16,TRBV28,TRBJ1-2,TRBD1,.
CASSLAGGTDTQYF,TGTGCCAGCAGCTTAGCGGGGGGCACAGATACGCAGTATTTT,14,TRBV27,TRBJ2-3,TRBD2,.
CASSLSASPVDTQYF,TGCGCCAGCAGCCTCTCGGCCTCCCCAGTGGATACGCAGTATTTT,15,TRBV4-3,TRBJ2-3,.,.
CASSIETSSTGELFF,TGTGCCAGTAGTATCGAGACTAGCAGCACCGGGGAGCTGTTTTTT,15,TRBV19,TRBJ2-2,TRBD2,.
CASSVLKGRRRILAKNIQYF,TGTGCCAGCAGCGTCCTAAAGGGACGGCGCAGGATTCTAGCCAAAAACATTCAGTACTTC,20,TRBV21-1,TRBJ2-4,.,.
CSLYRGRNGNQPQHF,TGCAGCCTGTACAGGGGGAGAAATGGCAATCAGCCCCAGCATTTT,15,TRBV29-1,TRBJ1-5,TRBD1,.
CASSQRPRTGNLNEQFF,TGTGCCAGCAGCCAACGACCCCGGACAGGGAACCTCAATGAGCAGTTCTTC,17,TRBV11-2,TRBJ2-1,TRBD1,once
CASSHSRLSGRFNEQFF,TGCGCCAGCAGCCACTCCCGACTGAGCGGGAGGTTTAATGAGCAGTTCTTC,17,TRBV4-1,TRBJ2-1,TRBD2,once
CASSSAYQPQHF,TGTGCCAGCAGTTCCGCATATCAGCCCCAGCATTTT,12,TRBV27,TRBJ1-5,.,.
CASGWTSGSTGELFF,TGTGCCAGCGGATGGACTAGCGGGAGCACCGGGGAGCTGTTTTTT,15,TRBV6-4,TRBJ2-2,TRBD2,.
CATSRDGGPGNTIYF,TGTGCCACCAGCAGAGATGGGGGACCGGGAAACACCATATATTTT,15,TRBV15,TRBJ1-3,.,.
CASSLGTATRRSTQYF,TGTGCCAGCAGCTTAGGCACCGCGACTCGACGGTCCACCCAGTACTTC,16,TRBV7-9,TRBJ2-5,.,.